Shown below are 20 T cell receptor beta chains from a single sample sequenced in a study of T-cell memory formation after mild COVID-19. TCRdb redid the calling of the 5' RACE reads with MiXCR, one entry per CDR3 protein. The repertoire includes around 340,000 distinct CDR3 sequences, roughly an eighth of them detected once, and approximately 21% sits in the top ten. The sequencing input was PBMCs or a T cell subset sorted from them (not recorded which). These receptor sequences come from a man aged 18 to 29 who had mild COVID-19 (a few samples of this study predate the infection). Cell type and time point are not known.

This clonotype was counted between two and nine times. This chain links TRBV20-1 with TRBJ2-1, with TRBD2 matching over 12 bases. Unmatched junction bases numbered 4, after V lost 3 bases and J lost 4 bases. This CDR3 comprises 15 residues. Germline assignment: CDR1 DFQATT and CDR2 SNEGSKA (reference sequence). DNA of the CDR3: TGCAGTGCTAGTGCCGGGACTAGCGGGTACAATGAGCAGTTCTTC. Protein sequence: CSASAGTSGYNEQFF.

A few counts support this clonotype. The J gene is TRBJ2-3, the V gene TRBV7-3, with D tentatively TRBD1 (6 bases). This CDR3 contains 15 residues. Trimming pared 4 bases from V and 5 bases from J, leaving 16 bases between. Germline-derived CDR1 and CDR2 are SGHTA and FQGTGA. The CDR3 bases are TGTGCCAGCAGCTCCGGACAGCTTCGAGTAGATACGCAGTATTTT. It yields the protein CASSSGQLRVDTQYF.

In its sample, this clonotype was seen a few times. This sequence joins TRBV20-1 and TRBJ2-1; D possibly corresponds to TRBD2 (6 bases). Per the germline V gene, CDR1 is DFQATT and CDR2 is SNEGSKA (reference sequence). The CDR3 loop spans 13 amino acids. Between the trimmed V and J ends, which lost 4 bases and 1 base, there was a span of 8 bases. CDR3 region: CSANAGSYNEQFF. CDR3 in DNA: TGCAGTGCTAATGCGGGGTCCTACAATGAGCAGTTCTTC.

This clonotype was seen more than once but under ten times. V is TRBV5-1 and J is TRBJ2-7, with TRBD1 matching 7 bases. This CDR3 is built from 14 residues. The germline gives CDR1 SGHRS, CDR2 YFSETQ. V trimming: 0 bases; J trimming: 5 bases; junction bases outside the gene matches: 5. CDR3 loop: CASSLGDRANEQYV. The DNA for the CDR3 is TGCGCCAGCAGCTTGGGTGACAGGGCCAACGAGCAGTACGTC.

This clonotype was counted a few times. This chain uses TRBV5-1 with TRBJ2-2; D unclear. The CDR3 is made up of 14 amino acids. Germline values: CDR1 SGHRS, CDR2 YFSETQ. Trimming shortened V by 4 bases and J by 6 bases, and 13 bases separated the two germline ends. DNA of the CDR3: TGCGCCAGCAGCCCGGTTACAATAGCCGGGGAGCTGTTTTTT. Amino acid sequence: CASSPVTIAGELFF.

This clonotype has more than one count but fewer than ten. The chain couples TRBV4-3 to TRBJ2-5, with D possibly matching TRBD2 (7 bases). CDR3 length: 16 amino acids. Deletions cut 0 bases from V and 6 bases from J, with 17 bases between. CDR1 is LGHNA, CDR2 YSLEER, per germline. The CDR3 coding sequence is TGCGCCAGCAGCCAAGAAAGGGGGGGCCTCACGAAGACCCAGTACTTC. Translation gives CASSQERGGLTKTQYF.

This clonotype was counted only a few times. The genes are TRBV29-1 and TRBJ1-2, with 10 bases aligning to TRBD1. Germline V gene data show CDR1 as SQVTM and CDR2 as ANQGSEA. The CDR3 runs 15 residues. The junction had 8 bases not matched to a gene; V was cut back by 3 bases and J by 4 bases. CDR3: CSVDLGTGDVYGYTF. The CDR3 nucleotides read TGCAGCGTTGACTTAGGGACAGGGGATGTCTATGGCTACACCTTC.

In this sample, this clonotype turned up many times. J is TRBJ2-2 and V is TRBV3-1; D might be TRBD2 (6 bases). Germline CDR1 LGHDT, CDR2 YNNKEL (reference sequence). Trimming shortened V by 3 bases and J by 9 bases, and 23 bases separated the two germline ends. This CDR3 is 17 amino acids long. The CDR3 region is CASSHEWTKTISRELFF. CDR3 DNA: TGTGCCAGCAGCCACGAGTGGACTAAAACCATTTCAAGGGAGCTGTTTTTT.

The chain combines TRBV6-6 with TRBJ1-1, with D maybe TRBD1 (6 bases). This CDR3 region has 15 residues. The germline V and J ends were trimmed by 7 bases and 6 bases, with 21 bases remaining between them. Germline CDR1 reads MNHNY; CDR2 reads SVGAGI (reference sequence). Here the CDR3 DNA reads TGTGCCAGCACTCCCGGGGATACAGGGTGGGCTGAAGCTTTCTTT. Protein sequence: CASTPGDTGWAEAFF.

The V gene is TRBV6-6, the J gene TRBJ1-4; 9 bases match TRBD1. V trimming: 2 bases; J trimming: 8 bases; junction bases outside the gene matches: 6. Looked up from germline, CDR1 is MNHNY and CDR2 is SVGAGI (reference sequence). This CDR3 is 15 amino acids long. The CDR3 is CASSYPTGGEEKLFF. CDR3 DNA: TGTGCCAGCAGTTACCCGACAGGGGGTGAGGAAAAACTGTTTTTT.

This clonotype was counted ten times or more. The V call is TRBV5-1, the J call TRBJ2-5; possible D gene TRBD1, 5 bases. CDR1 is SGHRS and CDR2 is YFSETQ in the germline V gene. The V and J ends lost 0 bases and 4 bases respectively, with 10 bases between them. This CDR3 has 14 amino acids. In nucleotides, the CDR3 is TGCGCCAGCAGCTTGGGAAGGGGTTCAGAGACCCAGTACTTC. Residues: CASSLGRGSETQYF.

This clonotype appeared a few times. V usage is TRBV20-1 and J usage is TRBJ2-7, with D maybe TRBD1 (5 bases). CDR1 is DFQATT and CDR2 is SNEGSKA in the germline V gene (reference sequence). CDR3 length: 13 residues. Trimming took off 4 bases at V and 2 bases at J, with 12 bases between the two ends. The CDR3 DNA reads as TGCAGTGCTAAAAACCAGGGCACCTACGAGCAGTACTTC. It translates to CSAKNQGTYEQYF.

This clonotype was observed a few times. This chain joins TRBV20-1 and TRBJ2-7; D might be TRBD1 (6 bases). The ends were cut back, 0 bases at V and 5 bases at J, with 17 bases in the middle. Germline lookup yields CDR1 DFQATT and CDR2 SNEGSKA (reference sequence). The CDR3 has 15 amino acids. CDR3 DNA sequence: TGCAGTGCTAGAGACCCGTCGGCAGGGGAAGACGAGCAGTACTTC. Translating it yields CSARDPSAGEDEQYF.

This clonotype was observed a few times. V usage is TRBV5-1 and J usage is TRBJ1-2, with D tentatively TRBD1 (5 bases). V was shortened by 4 bases and J by 7 bases, with 29 bases between the two germline ends. Per germline, CDR1 SGHRS and CDR2 YFSETQ. The CDR3 is 18 amino acids. DNA for the CDR3: TGCGCCAGCAGCCGAAACGGACACCAAAGGGGTCCTCTCCGTGGCTACACCTTC. It is translated as CASSRNGHQRGPLRGYTF.

The sample holds a few counts of this clonotype. The gene calls are TRBV9 and TRBJ2-1, with 7 bases lining up with TRBD1. Per germline, CDR1 SGDLS and CDR2 YYNGEE. Trimming cost V 2 bases and J 4 bases; bases outside gene matches: 9. The CDR3 spans 16 residues. In DNA, the CDR3 is TGTGCCAGCAGCGTTACCCCGGGACAGACTTACAATGAGCAGTTCTTC. Its protein is CASSVTPGQTYNEQFF. Full variable domain (missing parts from reference TRBV9 and TRBJ2-1): DSGVTQTPKHLITATGQRVTLRCSPRSGDLSVYWYQQSLDQGLQFLIQYYNGEERAKGNILERFSAQQFPDLHSELNLSSLELGDSALYFCASSVTPGQTYNEQFFGPGTRLTVL.

The chain employs TRBV24-1 and TRBJ2-1; 7 bases align to TRBD1. CDR1 and CDR2 from the germline V gene are KGHDR and SFDVKD. This CDR3 is 12 amino acids long. With V trimmed by 4 bases and J by 11 bases, 4 bases remained unmatched. CDR3 nucleotide sequence: TGTGCCACCAGTGAGTCAGGGGGTAAGCAGTTCTTC. Translation: CATSESGGKQFF.

The CDR3 DNA reads TGTGCCAGTAGTCCCCGCCTGGGCGCGGGGGGGATCGAGCAGTACTTC. Encoded protein: CASSPRLGAGGIEQYF. V usage is TRBV19 and J usage is TRBJ2-7, with TRBD2 matching 9 bases. Germline V gene data show CDR1 as LNHDA and CDR2 as SQIVND (reference sequence). This CDR3 spans 16 amino acids. V was clipped by 5 bases and J by 6 bases; unmatched bases: 14. The entire variable domain, with the rest obtained from reference TRBV19 and TRBJ2-7, is as follows: DGGITQSPKYLFRKEGQNVTLSCEQNLNHDAMYWYRQDPGQGLRLIYYSQIVNDFQKGDIAEGYSVSREKKESFPLTVTSAQKNPTAFYLCASSPRLGAGGIEQYFGPGTRLTVT.

In this sample, this clonotype turned up many times. V usage is TRBV7-2 and J usage is TRBJ2-1; the D is unclear. The CDR3 runs 14 residues. Trimming took off 6 bases at V and 4 bases at J, with 13 bases between the two ends. CDR1 SGHTA and CDR2 FQGNSA come from the germline V gene. CDR3 region: CASRDPGAYNEQFF. The DNA for the CDR3 is TGTGCCAGCAGGGACCCGGGCGCGTACAATGAGCAGTTCTTC.

The rearrangement uses TRBV7-2 and TRBJ1-6, with D possibly TRBD1 on 6 matching bases. Trimming removed 2 bases from V and 5 bases from J, with 10 bases in between. Germline V lookup: CDR1 SGHTA, CDR2 FQGNSA. This CDR3 spans 15 amino acids. CDR3 sequence: CASSLLGGDNSPLHF. In nucleotides, the CDR3 is TGTGCCAGCAGCTTACTAGGGGGGGATAATTCACCCCTCCACTTT.

This clonotype showed up many times. The rearrangement links TRBV7-8 to TRBJ2-5, with 8 bases lining up with TRBD1. The germline V gene encodes CDR1 SGHVS and CDR2 FQNEAQ. CDR3 length equals 18 residues. The trim removed 2 bases at V and 5 bases at J, leaving 16 bases unmatched. CDR3 amino acids: CASSLHGPRDRRRETQYF. Here the CDR3 DNA reads TGTGCCAGCAGCTTACATGGGCCCCGGGACAGGCGTCGGGAGACCCAGTACTTC.